The sequence of this TCR beta chain was determined in a study of human T cells and chemical hapten exposure (dated by TCRdb to the early 2020s). For the wider study: For sensitization, 2% DPC in acetone was applied to a roughly 2 cm by roughly 2 cm area of upper inner arm skin. Patients additionally received weekly therapeutic DPC doses to the scalp throughout the approximately 25-week study period. Patch testing was done on the upper back using Finn chambers containing 0.01% DPC, and results were scored after 6 days according to International Contact Dermatitis Research Group standards. Most of the patients in the cohort were female, and the cohort covered alopecia areata with under or over 50% scalp involvement, alopecia totalis and alopecia universalis. Libraries were pooled for sequencing, and variation in per-sample TCR yields was attributed mainly to small differences in library volumes within the pool. Peripheral blood TCR repertoire changes were tracked in vivo in alopecia patients during primary and secondary sensitization to the hapten diphenylcyclopropenone (DPC). Blood samples were taken from patients before sensitization (week 0) and at 2, 6 and about 24 weeks after DPC sensitization. For TCR sequencing, blood came from about 29 alopecia patients at anywhere from one to four time points (pre-sensitization, 2, 6 and 24 weeks). Results and caveats for the whole study, not just this receptor: Compared with pre-sensitization or healthy control sets, expanded TCRs formed significantly more large CDR3 similarity clusters, which is consistent with antigen-driven responses. After repeated subsampling, the strength of the expansion versus patch-test correlation and the threshold at which it became significant changed. Because every patient had alopecia, a presumed autoimmune disease, the patients' immune response might differ from that of healthy individuals. The number of TCRs above 1 in 1000 frequency did not change with DPC sensitization; there was no evidence of global repertoire structure alterations. Patch test score correlated positively with the number of PT1 expanded TCRs, reaching significance at thresholds 8, 16 and 32 but not at 4.

As for this clonotype: Its cognate antigen has yet to be identified. No base qualities exist here, and no much larger clone lies one base off it.

Receptor amplification or capture employed RACE. These reads were obtained on a NextSeq 500. Library preparation attached unique molecular identifiers to individual cDNA molecules for quantitative, reproducible TCR counting. From each blood RNA sample, both TCR alpha and TCR beta chains were sequenced. In the original analysis: The median number of TCRs per sample was roughly 98,000, ranging from roughly 23,224 to 700,000. V, J and CDR3 annotation of the TCR reads was performed with the Decombinator software suite. Every sample was subsampled to the same number of TCRs (28,000) for the PS versus PT1 abundance plots. TCRs were defined as expanded if absent before sensitization and observed at least eight times at the 2-week time point. In TCRdb, the public reads were trimmed at Q25 with fastp and aligned with MiXCR, with productive beta chains retained. All rows with the same CDR3 protein become a single entry with the most common DNA and genes. V and J calls and clone size were set by TCRdb, not the authors. This sample comprises over 75,000 distinct CDR3 sequences, roughly 7.1% of them detected only once. The ten largest clones represent under 2% of the sample.

The sample's time point label is to be understood as: patch test 1, 2 weeks after DPC sensitization. The sample's treatment or condition label, in plain terms: therapeutic diphenylcyclopropenone sensitization with weekly scalp DPC. At each patch-test visit, blood was drawn before the patch test was applied. Patients were considered eligible if aged 18 to 70, diagnosed with alopecia and deemed suitable for DPC therapy, and patients were excluded if pregnant. Unfractionated whole blood was collected in Tempus Blood RNA tubes, and total RNA was extracted from that blood. In the germline V gene, CDR1 corresponds to SQVTM and CDR2 to ANQGSEA. The CDR3 contains 14 residues, cysteine and phenylalanine counted. The DNA shown is the 42-base CDR3, in frame from base 1. V sheds 7 bases and J sheds 0 bases, leaving 14 bases between their ends.

The sequence joins TRBV29-1 to TRBJ2-3; no D gene can be assigned with confidence. Sequenced here: whole blood, sampled in connection with sensitization to the hapten diphenylcyclopropenone (DPC). The clonotype comes from a woman aged 25 to 45 with alopecia areata. Some clones in this sample may be carry-over from other donors' samples. The DNA reads TGCAGCGCGGCTTACCCCACTAGCACAGATACGCAGTATTTT. Its amino acids are CSAAYPTSTDTQYF.